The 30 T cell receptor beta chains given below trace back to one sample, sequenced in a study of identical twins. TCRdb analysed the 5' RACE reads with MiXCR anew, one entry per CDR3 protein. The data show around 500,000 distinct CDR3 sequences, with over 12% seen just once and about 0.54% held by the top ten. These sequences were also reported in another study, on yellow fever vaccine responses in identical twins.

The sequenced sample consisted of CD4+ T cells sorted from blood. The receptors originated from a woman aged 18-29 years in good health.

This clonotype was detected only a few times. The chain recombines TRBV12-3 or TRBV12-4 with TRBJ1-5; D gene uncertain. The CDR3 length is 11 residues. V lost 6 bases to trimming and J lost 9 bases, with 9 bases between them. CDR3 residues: CASSQAGPQHF. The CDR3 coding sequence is TGTGCCAGCAGCCAAGCCGGGCCCCAGCATTTT.

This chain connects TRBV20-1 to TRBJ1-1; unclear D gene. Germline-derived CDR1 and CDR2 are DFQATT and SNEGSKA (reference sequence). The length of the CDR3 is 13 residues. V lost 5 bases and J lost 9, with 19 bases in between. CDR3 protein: CSAPNAAGPQAFF. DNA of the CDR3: TGCAGTGCTCCGAACGCCGCGGGCCCCCAAGCTTTCTTT.

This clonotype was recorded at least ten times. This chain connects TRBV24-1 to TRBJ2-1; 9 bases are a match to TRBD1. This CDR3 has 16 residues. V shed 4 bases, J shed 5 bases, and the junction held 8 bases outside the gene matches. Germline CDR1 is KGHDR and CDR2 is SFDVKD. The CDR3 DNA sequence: TGTGCCACCAGTGAGACCGGGACAGGGATCAACAATGAGCAGTTCTTC. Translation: CATSETGTGINNEQFF.

Written as DNA, the CDR3 is TGTGCCAGCAGTTTAAGAGTTACCCTTCAGGAAAAACTGTTTTTT. It encodes CASSLRVTLQEKLFF. The rearrangement uses TRBV27 and TRBJ1-4; D uncertain. V lost 2 bases, J lost 8 bases, and 15 bases lay in between. This CDR3 is 15 amino acids long. Germline V gene data show CDR1 as MNHEY and CDR2 as SMNVEV (reference sequence). The whole variable domain, filled in from reference TRBV27 and TRBJ1-4, reads EAQVTQNPRYLITVTGKKLTVTCSQNMNHEYMSWYRQDPGLGLRQIYYSMNVEVTDKGDVPEGYKVSRKEKRNFPLILESPSPNQTSLYFCASSLRVTLQEKLFFGSGTQLSVL.

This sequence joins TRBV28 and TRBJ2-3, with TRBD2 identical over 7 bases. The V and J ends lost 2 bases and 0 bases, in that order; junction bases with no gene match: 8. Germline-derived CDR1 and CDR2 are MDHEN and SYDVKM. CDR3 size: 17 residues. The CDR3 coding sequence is TGTGCCAGCAGTTTAGGTACCCTAGCGGCTAGCACAGATACGCAGTATTTT. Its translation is CASSLGTLAASTDTQYF.

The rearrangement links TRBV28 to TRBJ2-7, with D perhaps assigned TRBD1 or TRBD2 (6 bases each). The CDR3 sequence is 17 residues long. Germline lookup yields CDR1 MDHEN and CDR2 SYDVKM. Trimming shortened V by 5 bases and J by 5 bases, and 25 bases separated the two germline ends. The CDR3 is CASSPSVGALSRNEQYF. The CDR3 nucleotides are TGTGCCAGCAGTCCTAGCGTGGGGGCGCTGTCTAGGAACGAGCAGTACTTC.

This CDR3 is CASSLGQGKSDTEAFF. For the CDR3, the DNA is TGCGCCAGCAGCCTCGGACAGGGTAAGAGTGATACTGAAGCTTTCTTT. The gene calls are TRBV5-1 and TRBJ1-1, with 8 bases aligning to TRBD1. Trimming took 4 bases from V and 5 from J; bases not matched to a gene: 13. CDR1 SGHRS and CDR2 YFSETQ come from the germline V gene. The CDR3 length is 16 residues. The full variable domain, its missing parts supplied by reference TRBV5-1 and TRBJ1-1, is KAGVTQTPRYLIKTRGQQVTLSCSPISGHRSVSWYQQTPGQGLQFLFEYFSETQRNKGNFPGRFSGRQFSNSRSEMNVSTLELGDSALYLCASSLGQGKSDTEAFFGQGTRLTVV.

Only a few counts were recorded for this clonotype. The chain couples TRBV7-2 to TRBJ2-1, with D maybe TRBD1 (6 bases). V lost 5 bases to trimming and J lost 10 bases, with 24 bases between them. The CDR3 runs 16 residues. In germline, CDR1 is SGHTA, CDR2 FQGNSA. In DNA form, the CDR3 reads TGTGCCAGCAGCCCCATCTTTCTCACAGGGAAATGGGAGCAGTTCTTC. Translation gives CASSPIFLTGKWEQFF. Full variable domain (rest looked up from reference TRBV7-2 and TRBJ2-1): GAGVSQSPSNKVTEKGKDVELRCDPISGHTALYWYRQSLGQGLEFLIYFQGNSAPDKSGLPSDRFSAERTGGSVSTLTIQRTQQEDSAVYLCASSPIFLTGKWEQFFGPGTRLTVL.

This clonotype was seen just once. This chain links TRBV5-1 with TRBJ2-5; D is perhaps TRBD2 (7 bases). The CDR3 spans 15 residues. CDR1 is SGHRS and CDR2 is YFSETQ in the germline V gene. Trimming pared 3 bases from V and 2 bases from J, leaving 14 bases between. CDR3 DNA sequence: TGCGCCAGCAGCTGGGGGGGCAGGGATCAAGAGACCCAGTACTTC. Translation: CASSWGGRDQETQYF.

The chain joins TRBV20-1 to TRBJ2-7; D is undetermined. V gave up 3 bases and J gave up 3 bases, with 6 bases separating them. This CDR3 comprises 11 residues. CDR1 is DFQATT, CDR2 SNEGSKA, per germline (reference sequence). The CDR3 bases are TGCAGTGCTAGTGAGGACTACGAGCAGTACTTC. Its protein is CSASEDYEQYF.

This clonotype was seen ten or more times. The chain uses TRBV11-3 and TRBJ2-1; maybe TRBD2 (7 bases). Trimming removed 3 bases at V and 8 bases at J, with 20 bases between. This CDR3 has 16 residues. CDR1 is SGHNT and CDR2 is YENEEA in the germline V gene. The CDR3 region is CASSLSRTATSDEQFF. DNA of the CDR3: TGTGCCAGCAGCTTGAGTAGGACAGCCACTAGCGATGAGCAGTTCTTC.

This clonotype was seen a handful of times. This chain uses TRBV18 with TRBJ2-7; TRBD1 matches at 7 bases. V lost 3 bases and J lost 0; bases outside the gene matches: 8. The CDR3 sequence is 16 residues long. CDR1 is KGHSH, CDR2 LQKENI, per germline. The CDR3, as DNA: TGTGCCAGCTCACCCCAGGGGGACACTGGCTCCTACGAGCAGTACTTC. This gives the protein CASSPQGDTGSYEQYF.

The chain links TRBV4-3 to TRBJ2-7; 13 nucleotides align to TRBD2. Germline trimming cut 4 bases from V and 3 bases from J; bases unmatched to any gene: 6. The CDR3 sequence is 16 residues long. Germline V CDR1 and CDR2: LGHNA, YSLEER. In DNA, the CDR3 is TGCGCCAGCAGCCTCGGGACTAGCGGGGAAGTCTACGAGCAGTACTTC. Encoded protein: CASSLGTSGEVYEQYF.

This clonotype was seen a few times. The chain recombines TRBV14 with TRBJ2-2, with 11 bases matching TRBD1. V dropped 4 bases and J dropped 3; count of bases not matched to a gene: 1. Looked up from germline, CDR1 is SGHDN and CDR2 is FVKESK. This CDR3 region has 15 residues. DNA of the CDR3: TGTGCCAGCAGCCGGACAGGGGGCTACACCGGGGAGCTGTTTTTT. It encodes CASSRTGGYTGELFF.

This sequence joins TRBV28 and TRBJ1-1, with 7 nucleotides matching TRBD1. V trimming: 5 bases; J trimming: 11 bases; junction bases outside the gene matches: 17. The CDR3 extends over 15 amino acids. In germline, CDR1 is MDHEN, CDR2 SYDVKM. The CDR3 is CASSPYDRVFIRAFF. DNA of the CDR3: TGTGCCAGCAGTCCCTATGACAGGGTATTTATTCGGGCTTTCTTT.

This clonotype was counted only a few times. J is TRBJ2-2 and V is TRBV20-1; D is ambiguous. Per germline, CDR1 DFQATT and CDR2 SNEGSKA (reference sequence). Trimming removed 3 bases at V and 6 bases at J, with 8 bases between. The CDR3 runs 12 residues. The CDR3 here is CSARVEAGELFF. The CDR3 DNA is TGCAGTGCTAGGGTGGAAGCCGGGGAGCTGTTTTTT.

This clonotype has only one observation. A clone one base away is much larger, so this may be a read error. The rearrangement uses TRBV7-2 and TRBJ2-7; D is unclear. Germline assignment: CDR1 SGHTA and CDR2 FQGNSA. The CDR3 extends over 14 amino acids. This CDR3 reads CASSLGTSYYKQYF. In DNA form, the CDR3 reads TGTGCCAGCAGCTTAGGGACGAGTTACTACAAGCAGTACTTC.

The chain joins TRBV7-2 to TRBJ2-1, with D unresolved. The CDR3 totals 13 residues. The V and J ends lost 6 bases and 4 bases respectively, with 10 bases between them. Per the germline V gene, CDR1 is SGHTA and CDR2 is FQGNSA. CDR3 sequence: CASRSPNYNEQFF. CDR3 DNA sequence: TGTGCCAGCAGAAGTCCAAATTACAATGAGCAGTTCTTC.

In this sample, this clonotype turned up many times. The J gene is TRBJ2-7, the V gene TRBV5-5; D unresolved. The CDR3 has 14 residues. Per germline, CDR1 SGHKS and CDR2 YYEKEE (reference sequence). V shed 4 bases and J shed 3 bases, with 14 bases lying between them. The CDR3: CASSLRPPNYEQYF. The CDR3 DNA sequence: TGTGCCAGCAGCCTACGACCTCCCAACTACGAGCAGTACTTC.

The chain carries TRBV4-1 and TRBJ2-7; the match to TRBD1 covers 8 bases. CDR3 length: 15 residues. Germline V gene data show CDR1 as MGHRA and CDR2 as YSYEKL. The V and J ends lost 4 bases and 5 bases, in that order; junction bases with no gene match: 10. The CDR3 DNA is TGCGCCAGCAGCCTGGGGCAGGGGGCTTGGAACGAGCAGTACTTC. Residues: CASSLGQGAWNEQYF.

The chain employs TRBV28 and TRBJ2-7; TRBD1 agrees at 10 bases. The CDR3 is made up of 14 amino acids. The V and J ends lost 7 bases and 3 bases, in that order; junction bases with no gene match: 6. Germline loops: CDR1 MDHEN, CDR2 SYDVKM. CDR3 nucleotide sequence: TGTGCCAGCATTGCGGGGACAGGGGTCTACGAGCAGTACTTC. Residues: CASIAGTGVYEQYF.

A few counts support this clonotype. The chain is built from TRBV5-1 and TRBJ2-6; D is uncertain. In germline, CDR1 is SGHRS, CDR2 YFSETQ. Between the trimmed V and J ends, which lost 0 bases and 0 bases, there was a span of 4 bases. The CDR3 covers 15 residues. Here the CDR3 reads CASSLVPSGANVLTF. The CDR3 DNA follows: TGCGCCAGCAGCTTGGTACCCTCTGGGGCCAACGTCCTGACTTTC.

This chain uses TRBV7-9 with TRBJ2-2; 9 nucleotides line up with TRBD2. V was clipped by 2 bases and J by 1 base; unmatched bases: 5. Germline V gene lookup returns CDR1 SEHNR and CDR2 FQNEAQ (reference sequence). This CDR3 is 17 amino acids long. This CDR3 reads CASSLSLAGRNTGELFF. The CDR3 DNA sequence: TGTGCCAGCAGCTTATCCCTAGCGGGGCGGAACACCGGGGAGCTGTTTTTT. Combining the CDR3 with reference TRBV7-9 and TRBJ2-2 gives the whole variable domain DTGVSQNPRHKITKRGQNVTFRCDPISEHNRLYWYRQTLGQGPEFLTYFQNEAQLEKSRLLSDRFSAERPKGSFSTLEIQRTEQGDSAMYLCASSLSLAGRNTGELFFGEGSRLTVL.

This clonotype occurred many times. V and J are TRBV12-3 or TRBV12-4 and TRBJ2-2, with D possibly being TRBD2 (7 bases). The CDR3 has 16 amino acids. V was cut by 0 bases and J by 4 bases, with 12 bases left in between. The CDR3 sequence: CASSLAGGHGTGELFF. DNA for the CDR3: TGTGCCAGCAGTTTAGCCGGGGGGCACGGCACCGGGGAGCTGTTTTTT.

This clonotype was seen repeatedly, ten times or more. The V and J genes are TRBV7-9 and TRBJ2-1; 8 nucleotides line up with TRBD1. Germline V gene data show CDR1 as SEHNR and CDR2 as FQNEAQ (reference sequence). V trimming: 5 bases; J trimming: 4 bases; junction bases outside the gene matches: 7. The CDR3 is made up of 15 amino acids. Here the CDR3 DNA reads TGTGCCAGCAGCACAAACAGGGGGAGTTACAATGAGCAGTTCTTC. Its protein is CASSTNRGSYNEQFF.

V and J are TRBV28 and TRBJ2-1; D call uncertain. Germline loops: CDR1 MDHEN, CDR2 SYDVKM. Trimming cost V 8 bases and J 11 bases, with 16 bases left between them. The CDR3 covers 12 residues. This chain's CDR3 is CASLGRISQQFF. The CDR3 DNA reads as TGTGCCAGCCTCGGGCGGATCTCCCAGCAGTTCTTC.

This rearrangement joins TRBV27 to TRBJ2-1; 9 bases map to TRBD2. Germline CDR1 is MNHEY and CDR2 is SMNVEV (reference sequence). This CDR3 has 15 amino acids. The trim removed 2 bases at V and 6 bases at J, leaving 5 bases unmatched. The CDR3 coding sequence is TGTGCCAGCAGTTTAAGGCGGGAGGGCCTCAATGAGCAGTTCTTC. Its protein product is CASSLRREGLNEQFF.

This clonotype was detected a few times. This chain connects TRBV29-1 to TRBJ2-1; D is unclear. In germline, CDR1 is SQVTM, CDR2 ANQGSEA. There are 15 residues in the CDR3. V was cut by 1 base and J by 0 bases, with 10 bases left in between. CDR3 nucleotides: TGCAGCGTTGAAGGAACAGAAAGCTCCTACAATGAGCAGTTCTTC. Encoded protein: CSVEGTESSYNEQFF.

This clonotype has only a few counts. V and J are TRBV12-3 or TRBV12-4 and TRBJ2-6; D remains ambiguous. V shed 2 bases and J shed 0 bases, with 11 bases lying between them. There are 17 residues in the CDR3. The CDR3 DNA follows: TGTGCCAGCAGTTTAATCCAAACCTACTCTGGGGCCAACGTCCTGACTTTC. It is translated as CASSLIQTYSGANVLTF.

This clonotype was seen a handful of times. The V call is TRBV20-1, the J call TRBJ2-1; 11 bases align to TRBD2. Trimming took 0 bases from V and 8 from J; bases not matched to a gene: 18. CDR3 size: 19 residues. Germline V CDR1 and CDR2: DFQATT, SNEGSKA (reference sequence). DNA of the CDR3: TGCAGTGCTAGAGACCCGACCCTCCCCACTAGCGGGAGTCTCGATGAGCAGTTCTTC. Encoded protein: CSARDPTLPTSGSLDEQFF.